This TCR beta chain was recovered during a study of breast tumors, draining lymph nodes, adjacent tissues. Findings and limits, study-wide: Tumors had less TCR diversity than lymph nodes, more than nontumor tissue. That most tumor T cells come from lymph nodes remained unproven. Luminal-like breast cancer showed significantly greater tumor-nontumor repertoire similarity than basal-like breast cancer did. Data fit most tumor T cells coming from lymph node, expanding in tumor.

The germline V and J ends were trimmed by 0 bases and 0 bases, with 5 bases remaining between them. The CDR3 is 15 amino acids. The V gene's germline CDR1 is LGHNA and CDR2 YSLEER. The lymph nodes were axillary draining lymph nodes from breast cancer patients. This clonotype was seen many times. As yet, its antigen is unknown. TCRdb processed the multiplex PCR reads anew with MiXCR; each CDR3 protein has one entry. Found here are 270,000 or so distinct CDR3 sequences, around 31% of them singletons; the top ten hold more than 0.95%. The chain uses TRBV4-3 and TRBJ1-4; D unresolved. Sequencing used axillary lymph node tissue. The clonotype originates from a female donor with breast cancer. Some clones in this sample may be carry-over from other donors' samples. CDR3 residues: CASSQDGATNEKLFF. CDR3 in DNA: TGCGCCAGCAGCCAAGATGGGGCAACTAATGAAAAACTGTTTTTT.